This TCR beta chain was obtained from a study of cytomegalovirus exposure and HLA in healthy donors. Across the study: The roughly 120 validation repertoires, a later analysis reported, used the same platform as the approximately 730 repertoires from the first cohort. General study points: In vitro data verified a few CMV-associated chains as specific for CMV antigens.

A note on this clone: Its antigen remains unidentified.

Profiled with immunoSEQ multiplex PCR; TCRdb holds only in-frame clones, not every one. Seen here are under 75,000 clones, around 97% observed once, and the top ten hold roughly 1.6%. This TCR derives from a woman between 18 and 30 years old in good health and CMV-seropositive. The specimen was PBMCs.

The CDR3 is CASSLGGTGNTEAFF. The CDR3 DNA is TGTGCCAGCAGTTTAGGCGGGACAGGGAACACTGAAGCTTTCTTT. V gene TRBV28 combines with J gene TRBJ1-1; 8 nucleotides agree with TRBD1. The length of the CDR3 is 15 residues. CDR1 is MDHEN, CDR2 SYDVKM, per germline. Trimming removed 2 bases from V and 1 base from J; junction bases left unmatched: 3.